The 9 T cell receptor beta chains below were found in one sample sequenced in a study of cytomegalovirus exposure and HLA in healthy donors. The primer mix had 60 Vbeta and 13 Jbeta primers. Profiled with immunoSEQ multiplex PCR; TCRdb holds only in-frame clones, not every one. The data contain some 130,000 clones, 79% of them seen just once; the ten biggest clones take up 6.5%. Input material: PBMCs. The receptor source for this set is a man in his forties in good health and CMV-seropositive.

This chain connects TRBV28 to TRBJ1-2; weak D call: TRBD1 (5 bases). This CDR3 is 14 amino acids long. V lost 6 bases, J lost 5 bases, and 16 bases lay in between. Germline V gene lookup returns CDR1 MDHEN and CDR2 SYDVKM. The DNA of the CDR3 is TGTGCCAGCAGAATGCGGACCCCAGGGTATGGCTACACCTTC. It encodes CASRMRTPGYGYTF.

Remarks on this clone: At one boundary the junction diverges from the germline segment, which might be a read error. The J gene is TRBJ2-7, the V gene TRBV7-9, with 7 bases fitting TRBD2. CDR1 is SEHNR, CDR2 FQNEAQ, per germline (reference sequence). This CDR3 comprises 15 residues. CDR3 in DNA: TGTTCCAGCAGCTGGGTGGGAGGGAACTCCTACGAGCAGTACTTC. As protein: CSSSWVGGNSYEQYF.

The gene calls are TRBV6-4 and TRBJ2-3; D is uncertain. The ends were cut back, 5 bases at V and 8 bases at J, with 17 bases in the middle. Germline CDR1 is MRHNA and CDR2 is SNTAGT. The CDR3 is 14 residues long. CDR3 sequence: CASSFSPSSGTQYF. The DNA of the CDR3 is TGTGCCAGCAGTTTCTCTCCTTCATCGGGTACGCAGTATTTT.

This chain uses TRBV5-1 with TRBJ1-3; 7 bases line up with TRBD1. Per the germline V gene, CDR1 is SGHRS and CDR2 is YFSETQ. The CDR3 contains 14 residues. V was clipped by 4 bases and J by 2 bases; unmatched bases: 3. For the CDR3, the DNA is TGCGCCAGCAGCACCGGGACAGCTGGAAACACCATATATTTT. Translating gives CASSTGTAGNTIYF.

The chain employs TRBV5-1 and TRBJ1-4; no firm D call. The CDR3 runs to 15 residues. The V end was cut by 1 base, the J end by 8 bases, with 15 bases between. Per germline, CDR1 SGHRS and CDR2 YFSETQ. CDR3: CASSLLEGTGEKLFF. CDR3 in DNA: TGCGCCAGCAGCTTGTTGGAGGGAACGGGAGAAAAACTGTTTTTT.

This rearrangement joins TRBV5-1 to TRBJ2-7; 10 bases agree with TRBD1. The CDR3 is made up of 16 amino acids. Germline V lookup: CDR1 SGHRS, CDR2 YFSETQ. J gave up 2 bases and V 3 bases, and 8 bases lay outside the gene matches. This chain's CDR3 is CASSSYRDRGPYEQYF. CDR3 DNA: TGCGCCAGCAGCTCATACCGGGACAGGGGACCCTACGAGCAGTACTTC.

V usage is TRBV4-1 and J usage is TRBJ1-2, with TRBD1 as a possible D gene (6 bases). This CDR3 is built from 15 residues. Trimming removed 3 bases from V and 4 bases from J, with 15 bases in between. Germline V gene sequence: CDR1 MGHRA, CDR2 YSYEKL. This CDR3 reads CASSQRELGGYGYTF. Written as DNA, the CDR3 is TGCGCCAGCAGCCAGAGGGAGTTAGGGGGCTATGGCTACACCTTC.

The V gene is TRBV7-9, the J gene TRBJ1-2, with 10 bases matching TRBD1. Germline CDR1 and CDR2: SEHNR and FQNEAQ (reference sequence). V trimming: 6 bases; J trimming: 2 bases; junction bases outside the gene matches: 3. This CDR3 region has 14 residues. CDR3 nucleotides: TGTGCCAGCAGTCGGACAGGGGGAAACTATGGCTACACCTTC. Its protein is CASSRTGGNYGYTF.

This clone appeared once. The chain uses TRBV10-2 and TRBJ2-4; 7 bases are a match to TRBD2. The CDR3 contains 17 residues. Germline V gives CDR1 WSHSY, CDR2 SAAADI. The junction had 12 bases not matched to a gene; V was cut back by 0 bases and J by 7 bases. In DNA, the CDR3 is TGCGCCAGCAGTGAGTCGAATATCGGCGGGAGACGGAACATTCAGTACTTC. This translates into CASSESNIGGRRNIQYF.